This TCR beta chain comes out of a study of early T cells in non-severe SARS-CoV-2 infection. Study in general: The chains were unpaired, and the sequenced material was bulk RNA from unsorted whole blood.

In germline, CDR1 is ENHRY, CDR2 SYGVKD. The CDR3 spans 12 residues. V lost 0 bases and J lost 2, with 1 base in between. Individually, cDNA molecules had unique molecular identifiers attached to them. TCRdb reprocessed the 5' RACE reads with MiXCR, giving one entry per CDR3 protein. The data show roughly 63,000 distinct CDR3 sequences, roughly 13% seen once. Overall study findings and caveats: VDJdb matching favored anti-spike CD8 responses, missing private and CD4 specificities.

About this clonotype itself: Its antigen remains unknown.

Sequencing was carried out using whole blood. The sequence was collected from an adult who was a healthcare worker with PCR-confirmed SARS-CoV-2 infection or an uninfected control (not recorded which). V is TRBV10-3 and J is TRBJ1-1, with D unclear. The CDR3 loop reads CAISESNTEAFF. Here the CDR3 DNA reads TGTGCCATCAGTGAGTCTAACACTGAAGCTTTCTTT.